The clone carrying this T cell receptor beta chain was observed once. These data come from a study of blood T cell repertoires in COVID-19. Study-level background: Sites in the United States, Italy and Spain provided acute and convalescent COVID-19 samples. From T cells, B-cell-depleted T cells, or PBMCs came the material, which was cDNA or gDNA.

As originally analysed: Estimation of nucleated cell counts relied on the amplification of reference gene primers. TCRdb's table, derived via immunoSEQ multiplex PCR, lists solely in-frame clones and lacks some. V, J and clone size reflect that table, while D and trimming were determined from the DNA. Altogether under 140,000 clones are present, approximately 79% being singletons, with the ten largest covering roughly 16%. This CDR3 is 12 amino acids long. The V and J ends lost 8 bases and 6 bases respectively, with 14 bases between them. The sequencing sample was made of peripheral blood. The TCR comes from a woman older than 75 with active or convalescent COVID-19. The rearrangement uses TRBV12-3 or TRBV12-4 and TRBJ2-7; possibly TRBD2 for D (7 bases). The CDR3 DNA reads TGTGCCAGCGGAGGGGGGGCTGGCGAGCAGTACTTC. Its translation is CASGGGAGEQYF.